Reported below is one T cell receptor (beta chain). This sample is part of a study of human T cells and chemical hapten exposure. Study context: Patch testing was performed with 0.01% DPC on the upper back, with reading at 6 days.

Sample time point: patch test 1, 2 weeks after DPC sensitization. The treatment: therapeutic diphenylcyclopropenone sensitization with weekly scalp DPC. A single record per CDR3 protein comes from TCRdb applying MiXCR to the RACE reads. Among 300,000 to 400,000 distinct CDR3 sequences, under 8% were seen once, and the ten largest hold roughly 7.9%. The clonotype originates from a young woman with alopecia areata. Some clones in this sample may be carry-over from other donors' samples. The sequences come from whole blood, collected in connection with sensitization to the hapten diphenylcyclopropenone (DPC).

CDR3 sequence (DNA): TGTGCCAGCAGTCACATGCCTACCGGGGAGCTGTTTTTT. It encodes CASSHMPTGELFF. The rearrangement uses TRBV6-2 or TRBV6-3 and TRBJ2-2; D gene ambiguous. The CDR3 length is 13 residues. Trimming removed 5 bases at V and 5 bases at J, with 9 bases between. The germline V gene encodes CDR1 MNHEY and CDR2 SVGEGT.